This T cell receptor (beta chain) was obtained from a study of blood T cell repertoires in COVID-19. Turning to the study itself: Sites in the United States, Italy and Spain provided acute and convalescent COVID-19 samples. The analysed material was cDNA or gDNA that came from T cells, B-cell-depleted T cells, or PBMCs.

V was pared by 6 bases and J by 6 bases, with 14 bases between. The length of the CDR3 is 13 residues. The germline V gene has CDR1 MDHEN and CDR2 SYDVKM. Authors' processing steps: Quantification of nucleated cells was approximated via reference gene primer amplification. The repertoire was sequenced with immunoSEQ multiplex PCR; TCRdb's copy has only in-frame clones and lacks some. Clone size and the V and J calls come from that table; the DNA yielded D and trimming. This table holds roughly 220,000 clones, about 80% found once. Sequencing used peripheral blood. The sequence came from a woman aged 60 to 75 with acute or convalescent COVID-19. This sequence joins TRBV28 and TRBJ1-1; D may be TRBD1 (6 bases). The CDR3 DNA sequence: TGTGCCAGCAGGAAAGGGGGAACCCCTGAAGCTTTCTTT. Encoded protein: CASRKGGTPEAFF.